This paragraph reports one T cell receptor (beta chain). Clones were read by immunoSEQ multiplex PCR, and TCRdb kept only the in-frame ones, dropping some. This sample has approximately 260,000 clones, with approximately 78% found just once. The data stem from a study of blood T cell repertoires in COVID-19. Study information: The United States, Italy and Spain provided the acute and convalescent COVID-19 samples.

CDR1 is LGHDT and CDR2 is YNNKEL in the germline V gene (reference sequence). The V and J ends lost 0 bases and 3 bases, in that order; junction bases with no gene match: 0. There are 14 residues in the CDR3. This clonotype was obtained from a woman aged 55-70 years with active or convalescent COVID-19. The V gene is TRBV3-1 (or the pseudogene TRBV3-2), the J gene TRBJ1-2; 8 bases are a match to TRBD1. The source material was peripheral blood. In DNA, the CDR3 is TGTGCCAGCAGCCAAGACAGGGGGCACTATGGCTACACCTTC. Translation: CASSQDRGHYGYTF.